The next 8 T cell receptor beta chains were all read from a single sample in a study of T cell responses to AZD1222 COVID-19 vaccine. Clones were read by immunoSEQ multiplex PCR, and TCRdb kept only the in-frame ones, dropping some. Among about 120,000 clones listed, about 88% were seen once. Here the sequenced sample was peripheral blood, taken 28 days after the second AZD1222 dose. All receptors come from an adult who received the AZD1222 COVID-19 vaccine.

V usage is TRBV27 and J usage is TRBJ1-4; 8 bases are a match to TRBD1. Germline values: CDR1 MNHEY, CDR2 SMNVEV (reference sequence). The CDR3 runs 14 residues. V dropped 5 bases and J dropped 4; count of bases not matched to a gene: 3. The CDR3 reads CASSRTGYNEKLFF. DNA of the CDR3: TGTGCCAGCAGTAGGACAGGGTATAATGAAAAACTGTTTTTT.

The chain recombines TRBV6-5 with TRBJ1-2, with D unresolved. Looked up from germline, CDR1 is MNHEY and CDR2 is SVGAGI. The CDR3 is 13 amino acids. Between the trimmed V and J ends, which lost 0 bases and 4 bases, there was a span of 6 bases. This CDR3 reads CASSYSSRYGYTF. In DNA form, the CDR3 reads TGTGCCAGCAGTTACTCGTCTCGCTATGGCTACACCTTC.

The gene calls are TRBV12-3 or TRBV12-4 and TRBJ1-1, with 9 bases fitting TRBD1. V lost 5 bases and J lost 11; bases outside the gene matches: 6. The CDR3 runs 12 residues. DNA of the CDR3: TGTGCCAGCAGTCCGGGGACAGGGAGGGCTTTCTTT. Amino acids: CASSPGTGRAFF.

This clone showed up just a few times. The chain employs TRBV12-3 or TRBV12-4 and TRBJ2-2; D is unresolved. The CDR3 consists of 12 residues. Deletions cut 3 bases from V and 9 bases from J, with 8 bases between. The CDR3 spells CASSLWVWELFF. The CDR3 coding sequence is TGTGCCAGCAGTTTGTGGGTTTGGGAGCTGTTTTTT.

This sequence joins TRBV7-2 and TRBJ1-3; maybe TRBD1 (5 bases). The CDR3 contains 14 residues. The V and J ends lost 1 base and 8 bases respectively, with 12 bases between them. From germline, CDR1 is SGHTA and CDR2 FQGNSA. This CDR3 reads CASSLEAGRYTIYF. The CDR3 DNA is TGTGCCAGCAGCTTAGAGGCAGGGAGATACACCATATATTTT.

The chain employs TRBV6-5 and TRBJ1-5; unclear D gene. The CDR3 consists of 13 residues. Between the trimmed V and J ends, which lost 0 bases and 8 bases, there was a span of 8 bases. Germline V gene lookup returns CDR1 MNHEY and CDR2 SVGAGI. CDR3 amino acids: CASSYSHGEPQHF. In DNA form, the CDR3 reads TGTGCCAGCAGTTACTCCCATGGGGAGCCCCAGCATTTT.

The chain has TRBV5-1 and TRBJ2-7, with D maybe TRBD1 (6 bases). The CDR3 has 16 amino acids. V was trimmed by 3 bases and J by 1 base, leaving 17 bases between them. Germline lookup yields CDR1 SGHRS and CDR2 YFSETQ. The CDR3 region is CASSSPKGTLSYEQYF. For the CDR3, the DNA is TGCGCCAGCAGCTCGCCCAAAGGGACACTTTCCTACGAGCAGTACTTC.

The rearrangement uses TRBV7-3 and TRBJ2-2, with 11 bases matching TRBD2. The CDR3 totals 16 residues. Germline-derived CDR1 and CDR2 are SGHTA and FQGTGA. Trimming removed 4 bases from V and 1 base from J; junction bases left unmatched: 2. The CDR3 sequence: CASSYGTSGNTGELFF. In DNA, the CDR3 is TGTGCCAGCAGCTATGGGACTAGCGGGAACACCGGGGAGCTGTTTTTT.